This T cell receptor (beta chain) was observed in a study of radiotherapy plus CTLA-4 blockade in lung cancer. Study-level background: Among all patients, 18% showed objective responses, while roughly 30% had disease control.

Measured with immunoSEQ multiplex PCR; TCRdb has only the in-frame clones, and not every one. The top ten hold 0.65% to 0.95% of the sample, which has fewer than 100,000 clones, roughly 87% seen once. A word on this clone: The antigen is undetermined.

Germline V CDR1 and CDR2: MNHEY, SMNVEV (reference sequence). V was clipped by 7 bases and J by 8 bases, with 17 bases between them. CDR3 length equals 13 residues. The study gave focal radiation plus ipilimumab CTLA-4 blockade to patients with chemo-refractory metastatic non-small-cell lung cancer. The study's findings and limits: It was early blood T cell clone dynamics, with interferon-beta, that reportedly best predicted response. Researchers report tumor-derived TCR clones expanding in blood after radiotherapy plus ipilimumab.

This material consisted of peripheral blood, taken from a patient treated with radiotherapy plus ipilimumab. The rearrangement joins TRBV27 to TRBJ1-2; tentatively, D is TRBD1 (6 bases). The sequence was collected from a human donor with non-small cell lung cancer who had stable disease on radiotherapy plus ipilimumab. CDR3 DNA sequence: TGTGCCAGCACCCGAGCAGGGGTCGAGGGCTACACCTTC. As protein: CASTRAGVEGYTF.